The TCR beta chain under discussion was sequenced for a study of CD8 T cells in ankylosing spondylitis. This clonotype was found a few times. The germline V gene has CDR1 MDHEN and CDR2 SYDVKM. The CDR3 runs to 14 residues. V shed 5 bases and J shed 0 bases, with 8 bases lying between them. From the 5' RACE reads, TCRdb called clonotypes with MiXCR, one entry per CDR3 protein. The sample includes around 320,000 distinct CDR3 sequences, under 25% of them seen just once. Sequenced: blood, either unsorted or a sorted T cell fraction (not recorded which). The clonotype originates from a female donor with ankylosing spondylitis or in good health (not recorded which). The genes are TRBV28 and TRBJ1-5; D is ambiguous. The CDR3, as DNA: TGTGCCAGCAGTCTCGAGAGTAGCAATCAGCCCCAGCATTTT. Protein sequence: CASSLESSNQPQHF.